A selection of T cell receptor beta chains follows, all from one sample in a study of tumor-infiltrating lymphocytes in primary liver carcinoma. TCRdb used MiXCR to reprocess the multiplex PCR reads, holding one entry per CDR3 protein. The table includes about 74,000 distinct CDR3 sequences, approximately 70% detected once. Source material: liver tumor tissue from sampling region 4. Receptor source: a man in his forties with primary liver carcinoma and hepatitis B virus infection. The CDR3 runs from the conserved cysteine through the conserved F or W. Fields, in order: D gene, V gene, clone size, J gene, CDR3 DNA, CDR3 protein. The D gene is left open where the match is weak. Expanded clones are given a class, and other clones once, few, many or no size at all.

TRBD1,TRBV4-1,many,TRBJ1-2,TGCGCCAGCAGCCAAGAAGTCAACAGGGGGAGGAACTATGGCTACACCTTC,CASSQEVNRGRNYGYTF
TRBD2,TRBV18,-,TRBJ2-7,TGTGCCAACTCACCAGTAGCGGGAGGGCCTGCCTACGAGCAGTACTTC,CANSPVAGGPAYEQYF
-,TRBV4-2,-,TRBJ2-3,TGTGCCAGCAGCCAAGATACGGGAAGCAAAGATACGCAATATTTT,CASSQDTGSKDTQYF
-,TRBV6-1,-,TRBJ1-6,TGTGCCAGCAGTGCTAGGGCACGGCAGGTCGTCTTGGCCCTCCACTTT,CASSARARQVVLALHF
-,TRBV11-2,-,TRBJ2-3,TGCGCCAACAGCCTGGGACCCGAGGGAGATACGCAGTATTTT,CANSLGPEGDTQYF
-,TRBV29-1,-,TRBJ2-3,TGCAGCGTTGAAGGTCAGGTGACCCCCCAAACACAGTATTTT,CSVEGQVTPQTQYF
-,TRBV29-1,-,TRBJ2-7,TGCAGCGTTCTGAGCAAAGGGGGTTTACTTTCCTACGAGCAGTACTTC,CSVLSKGGLLSYEQYF
TRBD2,TRBV6-2/TRBV6-3,once,TRBJ2-1,TGTACCGTCGGGACTAGTGGGGCCTACGATGAGCAGCTCTTC,CTVGTSGAYDEQLF
-,TRBV19,few,TRBJ1-1,TGTGCCAGTAGTCAGGGGTACACTGAAGCTTTCTTT,CASSQGYTEAFF
-,TRBV6-1,many,TRBJ2-5,TGTGCCAGCAGTGAGAGTCGGGAGACCCAGTACTTC,CASSESRETQYF
TRBD1,TRBV12-3/TRBV12-4,once,TRBJ2-2,TGTGCCAGCAGTTCACAGGGGGCGAACACGGGAGAGCTGTTTTTT,CASSSQGANTGELFF
TRBD1,TRBV4-1,many,TRBJ2-5,TGCGCCAGCAGCCAAGATTCAGGGGGCCAAGAGACCCAGTACTTC,CASSQDSGGQETQYF
-,TRBV12-3/TRBV12-4,-,TRBJ1-1,TGTGCCAGCAGTTTCTCAGGGCCGAGGGCTGAAACTTTCTTT,CASSFSGPRAETFF
-,TRBV11-2,-,TRBJ2-5,TGTGCCAGCAACCCCGACATAGGCGGGGAGACCCATTACTTC,CASNPDIGGETHYF
TRBD1,TRBV19,-,TRBJ2-5,TGTGCCACTATGATTGGCAGGGGGCAAGAGACCCAGTACTTC,CATMIGRGQETQYF
TRBD2,TRBV24-1,-,TRBJ2-2,TGTGCCTCCAGTGATGTCGAGACTAGCGGGAGGTTTACCGGGGAGCTGTTTTTT,CASSDVETSGRFTGELFF
-,TRBV11-2,-,TRBJ2-7,TGTGCCAGCAGTCCGGAGAGGACTCGAAGGTATTTC,CASSPERTRRYF
-,TRBV7-9,-,TRBJ1-5,TGTGCCAGCAGCTTAGCGGGATGGACGGCTTTCAGTCAGCCCCAGCATTTT,CASSLAGWTAFSQPQHF
TRBD2,TRBV5-1,-,TRBJ2-2,TGCGCCAGCAGCTTGGAGGCTAGCGGGAGTAGGGACCCCGGGGAGCTGTTTTTT,CASSLEASGSRDPGELFF
-,TRBV24-1,-,TRBJ2-1,TGTGCCACCAGTGGCTTAGTTGGGATCGGGGAGCAATTCTTC,CATSGLVGIGEQFF
-,TRBV29-1,few,TRBJ1-1,TGCAGCGCAGGACGGGTGAACACTGAAGCTTTCTTT,CSAGRVNTEAFF
TRBD2,TRBV6-5,-,TRBJ2-1,TGTGCCAGCAATGTACTAGCGGGATCCTACAATGAACAGTTCTTC,CASNVLAGSYNEQFF
-,TRBV11-2,-,TRBJ2-3,TGTGCCAGTAGGCTGCTCTGCGGGGCCACAGATACGCAGTATTTT,CASRLLCGATDTQYF
TRBD2,TRBV7-3,-,TRBJ2-5,TGTACCAGCAGCTTAGGGGTTGGACTAGCGGGAGAGACCCAGTACTTC,CTSSLGVGLAGETQYF
TRBD2,TRBV12-5,-,TRBJ2-5,TGTGCTAGTGGTTTGGGACTAGCGTGGGTAGAGACCCAGTACTTC,CASGLGLAWVETQYF
-,TRBV4-1,-,TRBJ2-1,TGCGCCAGCAGCCAAGAAGCACATGGCAACATTGAGCAGTTCTTC,CASSQEAHGNIEQFF
TRBD2,TRBV11-2,-,TRBJ2-3,TGTGCCAGCAGCCCCCCGACTAGCGGCAGCACAGATACGTATTTT,CASSPPTSGSTDTYF